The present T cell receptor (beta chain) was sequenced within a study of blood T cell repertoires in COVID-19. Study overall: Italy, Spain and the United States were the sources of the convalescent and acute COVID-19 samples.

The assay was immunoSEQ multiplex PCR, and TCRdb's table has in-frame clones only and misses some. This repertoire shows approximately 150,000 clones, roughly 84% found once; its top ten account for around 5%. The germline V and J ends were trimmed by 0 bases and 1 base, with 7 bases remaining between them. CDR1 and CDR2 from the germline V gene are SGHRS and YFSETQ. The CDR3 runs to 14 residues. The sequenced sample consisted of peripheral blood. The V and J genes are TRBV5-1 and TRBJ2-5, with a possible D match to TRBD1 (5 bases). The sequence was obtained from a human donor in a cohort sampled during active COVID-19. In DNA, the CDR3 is TGCGCCAGCAGCTTGGAGGGGTCCCAAGAGACCCAGTACTTC. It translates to CASSLEGSQETQYF.